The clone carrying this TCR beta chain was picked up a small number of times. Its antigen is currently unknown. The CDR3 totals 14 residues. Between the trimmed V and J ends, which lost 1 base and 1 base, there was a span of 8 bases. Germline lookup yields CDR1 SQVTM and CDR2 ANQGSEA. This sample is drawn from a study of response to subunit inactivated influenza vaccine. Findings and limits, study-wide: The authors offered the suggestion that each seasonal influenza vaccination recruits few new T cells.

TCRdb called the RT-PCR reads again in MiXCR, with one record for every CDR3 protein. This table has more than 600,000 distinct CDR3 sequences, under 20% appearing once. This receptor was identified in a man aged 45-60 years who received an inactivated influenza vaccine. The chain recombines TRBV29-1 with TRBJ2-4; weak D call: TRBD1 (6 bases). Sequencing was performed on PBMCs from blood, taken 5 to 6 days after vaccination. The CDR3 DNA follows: TGCAGCGTTGAAGTGGGGGCGGCCAAAAACATTCAGTACTTC. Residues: CSVEVGAAKNIQYF. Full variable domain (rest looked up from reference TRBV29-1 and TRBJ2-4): SAVISQKPSRDICQRGTSLTIQCQVDSQVTMMFWYRQQPGQSLTLIATANQGSEATYESGFVIDKFPISRPNLTFSTLTVSNMSPEDSSIYLCSVEVGAAKNIQYFGAGTRLSVL.